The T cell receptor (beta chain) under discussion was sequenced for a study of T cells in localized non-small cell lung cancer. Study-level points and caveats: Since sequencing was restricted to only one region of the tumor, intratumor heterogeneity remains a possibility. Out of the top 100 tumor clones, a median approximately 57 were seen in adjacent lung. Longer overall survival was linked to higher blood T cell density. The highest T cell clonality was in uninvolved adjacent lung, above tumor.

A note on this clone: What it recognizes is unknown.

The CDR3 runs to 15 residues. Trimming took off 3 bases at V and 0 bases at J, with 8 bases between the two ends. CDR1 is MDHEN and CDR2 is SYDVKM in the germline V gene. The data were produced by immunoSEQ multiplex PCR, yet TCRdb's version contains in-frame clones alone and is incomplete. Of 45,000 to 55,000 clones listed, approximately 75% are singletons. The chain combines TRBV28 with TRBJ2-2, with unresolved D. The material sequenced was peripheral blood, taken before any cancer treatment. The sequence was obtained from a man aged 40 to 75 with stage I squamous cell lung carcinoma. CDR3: CASSFGGTNTGELFF. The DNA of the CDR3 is TGTGCCAGCAGTTTTGGCGGCACGAACACCGGGGAGCTGTTTTTT.